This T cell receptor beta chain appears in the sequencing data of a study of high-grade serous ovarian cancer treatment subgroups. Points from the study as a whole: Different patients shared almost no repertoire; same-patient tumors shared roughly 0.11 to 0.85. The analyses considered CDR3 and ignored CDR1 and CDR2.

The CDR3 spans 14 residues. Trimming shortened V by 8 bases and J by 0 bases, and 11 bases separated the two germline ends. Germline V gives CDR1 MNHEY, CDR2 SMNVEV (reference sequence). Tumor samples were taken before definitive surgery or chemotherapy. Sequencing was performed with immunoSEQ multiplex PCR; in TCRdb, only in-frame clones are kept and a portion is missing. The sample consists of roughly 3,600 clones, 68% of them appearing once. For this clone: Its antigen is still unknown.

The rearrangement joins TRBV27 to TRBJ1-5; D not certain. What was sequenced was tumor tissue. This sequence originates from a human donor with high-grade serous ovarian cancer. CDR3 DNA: TGTGCCAGCCGGTTCCTACTTAGCAATCAGCCCCAGCATTTT. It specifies CASRFLLSNQPQHF.